This T cell receptor beta chain was identified in a study of blood T cells in healthy people across ages. It was with a sample-barcoded 5' primer and a J-beta primer mix that a second PCR of about 6 to 12 cycles was run. In TCRdb, the 5' RACE reads were re-called with MiXCR into one record per CDR3 protein. The data contain 1 million or so distinct CDR3 sequences, less than 50% of them singletons. CDR1 MNHEY and CDR2 SVGAGI come from the germline V gene. V was clipped by 4 bases and J by 3 bases; unmatched bases: 5. CDR3 length: 17 amino acids. This clonotype was detected a few times. The sequencing input was blood. The chain joins TRBV6-5 to TRBJ2-6; 11 nucleotides agree with TRBD1. This TCR was sampled from a woman aged 55-69 years in good health. CDR3 protein: CASSFGQGAIGANVLTF. The CDR3, as DNA: TGTGCCAGCAGTTTCGGACAGGGGGCGATTGGGGCCAACGTCCTGACTTTC.